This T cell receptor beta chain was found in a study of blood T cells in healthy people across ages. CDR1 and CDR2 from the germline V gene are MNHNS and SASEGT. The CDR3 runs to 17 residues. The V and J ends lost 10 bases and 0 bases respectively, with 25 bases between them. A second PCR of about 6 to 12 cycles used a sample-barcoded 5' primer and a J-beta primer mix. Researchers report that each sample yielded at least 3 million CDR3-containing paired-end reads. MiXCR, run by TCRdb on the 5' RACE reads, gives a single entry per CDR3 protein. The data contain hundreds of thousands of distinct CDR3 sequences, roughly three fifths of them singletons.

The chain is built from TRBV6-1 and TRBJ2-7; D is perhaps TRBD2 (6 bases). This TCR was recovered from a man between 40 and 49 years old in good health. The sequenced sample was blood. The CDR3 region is CAIDSRDLTRGSYEQYF. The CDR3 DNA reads TGTGCCATCGATTCGCGGGACCTAACGCGGGGCTCCTACGAGCAGTACTTC.